The clone carrying this T cell receptor beta chain was recorded many times. Its antigen remains unknown. The PCR had 60 Vbeta and 13 Jbeta primers. Method: immunoSEQ multiplex PCR; TCRdb's copy keeps in-frame clones and lacks some. The profile shows about 200,000 clones, 65% to 85% of them singletons. These data belong to a study of cytomegalovirus exposure and HLA in healthy donors. Whole-study findings and limits: Rare TCR sequences dominated, though some public TCRs recurred in many donors. Later work found that TCR association rates differed between HLA loci; DRB1 had the most and HLA-C the fewest.

The sample consisted of PBMCs. The sequence derives from a man between 25 and 39 years old in good health and CMV-seronegative.

As DNA, the CDR3 is TGTGCCAGCAGTTTTACGGGACAGTCTAATCAGCCCCAGCATTTT. Encoded protein: CASSFTGQSNQPQHF. This chain joins TRBV6-5 and TRBJ1-5; TRBD1 agrees at 7 bases. CDR1 is MNHEY, CDR2 SVGAGI, per germline. V lost 4 bases to trimming and J lost 4 bases; unmatched junction nucleotides: 7. The length of the CDR3 is 15 residues.